The T cell receptor (beta chain) under discussion was sequenced for a study of immune evolution from preneoplasia to lung adenocarcinoma. Study-level information: HLA loss of heterozygosity: approximately 7.5% AIS, around 16% MIA, around 35% ADC, none AAH.

About this clone itself: Its antigen is still unknown.

Libraries were prepared by immunoSEQ multiplex PCR; TCRdb keeps only in-frame clonotypes and omits some of them. The sample holds some 5,000 clones, around 80% seen once. Findings and caveats of the study: Top clone frequencies peaked in normal lung, apparently declining through invasive adenocarcinoma.

Between the mid-2010s and the late 2010s, patients underwent resection in Japan or China. Macro-dissection enriched premalignant or tumor cells before nucleic acid extraction. Sequenced: FFPE minimally invasive lung adenocarcinoma tissue. This clonotype was sampled from a person aged 60 to 85 with lung adenocarcinoma.

The CDR3 region has the DNA TGTGCCAGCACCTCCCCCGGGACTAGCGGCGTCTACGAGCAGTACTTC. Translating it yields CASTSPGTSGVYEQYF. The chain couples TRBV28 to TRBJ2-7; TRBD2 matches at 11 bases. V was pared by 7 bases and J by 3 bases, with 11 bases of the junction left unmatched. The germline gives CDR1 MDHEN, CDR2 SYDVKM. The CDR3 runs to 16 residues.